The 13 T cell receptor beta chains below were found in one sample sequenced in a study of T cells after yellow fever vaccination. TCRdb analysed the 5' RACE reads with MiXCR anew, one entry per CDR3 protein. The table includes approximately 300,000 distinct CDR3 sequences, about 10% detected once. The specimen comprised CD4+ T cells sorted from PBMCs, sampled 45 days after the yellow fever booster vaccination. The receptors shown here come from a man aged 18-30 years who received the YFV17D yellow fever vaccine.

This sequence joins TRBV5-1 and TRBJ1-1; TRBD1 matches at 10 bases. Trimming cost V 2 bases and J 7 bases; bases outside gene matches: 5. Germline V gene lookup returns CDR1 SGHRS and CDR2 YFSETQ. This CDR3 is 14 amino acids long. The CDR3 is CASSFPGTGVEAFF. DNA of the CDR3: TGCGCCAGCAGCTTCCCCGGGACAGGGGTTGAAGCTTTCTTT. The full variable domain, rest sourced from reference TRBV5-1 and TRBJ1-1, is KAGVTQTPRYLIKTRGQQVTLSCSPISGHRSVSWYQQTPGQGLQFLFEYFSETQRNKGNFPGRFSGRQFSNSRSEMNVSTLELGDSALYLCASSFPGTGVEAFFGQGTRLTVV.

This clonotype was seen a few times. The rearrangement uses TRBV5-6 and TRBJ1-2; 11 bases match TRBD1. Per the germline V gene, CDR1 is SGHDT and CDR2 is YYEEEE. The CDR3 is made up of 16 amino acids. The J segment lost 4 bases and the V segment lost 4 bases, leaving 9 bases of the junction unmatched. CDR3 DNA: TGTGCCAGCAGCATAGCCGGGACAGGGGGATCCTATGGCTACACCTTC. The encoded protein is CASSIAGTGGSYGYTF.

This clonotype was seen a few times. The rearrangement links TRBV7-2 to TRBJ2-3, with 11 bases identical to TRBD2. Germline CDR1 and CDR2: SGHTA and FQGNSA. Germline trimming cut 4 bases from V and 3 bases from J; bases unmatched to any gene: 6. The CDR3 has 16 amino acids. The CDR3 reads CASSSLPSGGTDTQYF. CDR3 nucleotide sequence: TGTGCCAGCAGCTCACTTCCTAGCGGGGGGACAGATACGCAGTATTTT. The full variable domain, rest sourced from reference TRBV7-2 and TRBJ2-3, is GAGVSQSPSNKVTEKGKDVELRCDPISGHTALYWYRQSLGQGLEFLIYFQGNSAPDKSGLPSDRFSAERTGGSVSTLTIQRTQQEDSAVYLCASSSLPSGGTDTQYFGPGTRLTVL.

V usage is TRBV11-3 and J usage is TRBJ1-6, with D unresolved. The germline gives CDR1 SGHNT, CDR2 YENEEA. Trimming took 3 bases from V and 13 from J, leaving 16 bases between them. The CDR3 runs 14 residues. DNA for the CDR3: TGTGCCAGCAGCTTGAAGTCGGGAATTAACCCCCTCCACTTT. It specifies CASSLKSGINPLHF.

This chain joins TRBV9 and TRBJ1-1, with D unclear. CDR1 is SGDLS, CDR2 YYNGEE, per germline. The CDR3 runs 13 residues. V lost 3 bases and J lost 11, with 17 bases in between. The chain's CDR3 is CASSETAQAYAFF. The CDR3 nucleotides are TGTGCCAGCAGCGAGACCGCCCAGGCATATGCTTTCTTT.

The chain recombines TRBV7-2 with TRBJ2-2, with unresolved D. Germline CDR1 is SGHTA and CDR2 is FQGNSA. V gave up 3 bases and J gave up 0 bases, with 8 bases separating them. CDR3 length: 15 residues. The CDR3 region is CASSFSRSNTGELFF. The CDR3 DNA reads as TGTGCCAGCAGCTTTTCCAGGTCGAACACCGGGGAGCTGTTTTTT.

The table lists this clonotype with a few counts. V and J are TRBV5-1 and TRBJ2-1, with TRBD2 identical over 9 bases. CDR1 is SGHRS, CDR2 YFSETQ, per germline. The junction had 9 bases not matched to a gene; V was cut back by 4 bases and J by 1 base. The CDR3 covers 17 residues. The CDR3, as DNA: TGCGCCAGCAGCCCTCAGGGTAGCGGGGGTTCCTACAATGAGCAGTTCTTC. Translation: CASSPQGSGGSYNEQFF.

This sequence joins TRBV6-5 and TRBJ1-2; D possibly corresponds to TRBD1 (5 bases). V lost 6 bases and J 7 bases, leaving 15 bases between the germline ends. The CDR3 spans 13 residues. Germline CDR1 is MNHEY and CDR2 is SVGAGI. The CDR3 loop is CASSHPKGFGYTF. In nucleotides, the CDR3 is TGTGCCAGCAGCCACCCGAAGGGGTTTGGCTACACCTTC.

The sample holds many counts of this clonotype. CDR3 region: CASSLAGVGEQFF. CDR3 nucleotide sequence: TGCGCCAGCAGCTTGGCAGGCGTGGGAGAGCAGTTCTTC. The rearrangement joins TRBV5-1 to TRBJ2-1; the D is unclear. Trimming left V 0 bases short and J 10 bases short, with 11 bases between. Per the germline V gene, CDR1 is SGHRS and CDR2 is YFSETQ. This CDR3 comprises 13 residues.

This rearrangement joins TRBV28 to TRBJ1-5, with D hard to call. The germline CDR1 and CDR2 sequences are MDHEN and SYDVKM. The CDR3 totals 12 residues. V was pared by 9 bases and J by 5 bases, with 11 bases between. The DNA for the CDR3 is TGTGCCAGTACGGTGGGCCATCAGCCCCAGCATTTT. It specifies CASTVGHQPQHF.

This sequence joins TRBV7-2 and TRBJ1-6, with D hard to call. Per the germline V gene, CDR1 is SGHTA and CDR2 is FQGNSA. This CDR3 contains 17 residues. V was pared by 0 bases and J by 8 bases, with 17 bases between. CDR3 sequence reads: CASSLAPAGFGDSPLHF. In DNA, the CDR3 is TGTGCCAGCAGCTTAGCGCCCGCGGGCTTCGGTGATTCACCCCTCCACTTT.

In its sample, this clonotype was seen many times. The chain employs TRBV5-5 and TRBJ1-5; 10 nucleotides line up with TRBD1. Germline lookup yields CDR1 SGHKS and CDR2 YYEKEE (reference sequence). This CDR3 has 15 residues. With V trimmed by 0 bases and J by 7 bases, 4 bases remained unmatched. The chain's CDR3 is CASSLGDRGRQPQHF. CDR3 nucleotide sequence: TGTGCCAGCAGCTTGGGGGACAGGGGACGGCAGCCCCAGCATTTT.

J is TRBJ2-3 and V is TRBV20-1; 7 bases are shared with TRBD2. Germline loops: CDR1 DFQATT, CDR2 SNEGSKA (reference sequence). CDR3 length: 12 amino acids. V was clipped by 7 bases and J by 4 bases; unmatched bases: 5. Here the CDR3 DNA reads TGCAGTGGATGGGAGGGGCCAGATACGCAGTATTTT. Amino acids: CSGWEGPDTQYF.